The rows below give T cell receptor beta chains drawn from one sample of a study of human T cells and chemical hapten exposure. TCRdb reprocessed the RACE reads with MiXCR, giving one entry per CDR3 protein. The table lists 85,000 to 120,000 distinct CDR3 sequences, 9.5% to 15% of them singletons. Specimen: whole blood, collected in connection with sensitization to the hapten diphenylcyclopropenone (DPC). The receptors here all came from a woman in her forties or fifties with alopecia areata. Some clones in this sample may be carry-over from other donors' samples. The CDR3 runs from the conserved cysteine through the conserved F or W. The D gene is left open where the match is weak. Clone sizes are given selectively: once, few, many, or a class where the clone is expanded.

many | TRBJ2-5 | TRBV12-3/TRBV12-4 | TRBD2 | TGTGCCAGCAGTTATGGGACTAGCGGGGGAGAAGAGACCCAGTACTTC | CASSYGTSGGEETQYF
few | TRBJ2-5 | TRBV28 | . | TGTGCCAGCAGTTTATTAGGTAGAGAAGAGACCCAGTACTTC | CASSLLGREETQYF
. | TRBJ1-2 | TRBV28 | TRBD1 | TGTGCCAGCAGTTTCTCTAGGACAGGGGCTCCTGGGAGCTACACCTTC | CASSFSRTGAPGSYTF
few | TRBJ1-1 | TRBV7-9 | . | TGTGCCAGCAGAATTAGGACGGGTGCGGACACTGAAGCTTTCTTT | CASRIRTGADTEAFF
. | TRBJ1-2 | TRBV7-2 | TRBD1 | TGTGCCAGCAGAAGCCCGGGACAGGGGGAAAATTTCTATGGCTACACCTTC | CASRSPGQGENFYGYTF
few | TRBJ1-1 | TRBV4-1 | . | TGCGCCAGCAGCCAAGATTGGGTTGAAGCTTTCTTT | CASSQDWVEAFF
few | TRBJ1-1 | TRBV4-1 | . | TGCGCCAGCAGCTTTCCAGGGGCGAACACTGAAGCTTTCTTT | CASSFPGANTEAFF
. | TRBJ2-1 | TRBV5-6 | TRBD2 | TGTGCCAGCAGCTTGGAAGGACTAGCGGCCTACAATGAGCAGTTCTTC | CASSLEGLAAYNEQFF
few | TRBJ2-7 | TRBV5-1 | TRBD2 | TGCGCCAGCAGCTTGGTGACTAGCGGAGAGGAGTACTTC | CASSLVTSGEEYF
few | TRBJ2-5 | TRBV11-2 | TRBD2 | TGTGCCAGCAGCCCTGGGAGGGCCGCAACCCTTCAAGAGACCCAGTACTTC | CASSPGRAATLQETQYF
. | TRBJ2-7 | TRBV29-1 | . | TGCAGCGTTCTACGTGGGGGGTCAACCTACGAGCAGTACTTC | CSVLRGGSTYEQYF
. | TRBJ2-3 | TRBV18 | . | TGTGCCAGCTCACCGGCCGGCGGGACGGCAGATACGCAGTATTTT | CASSPAGGTADTQYF
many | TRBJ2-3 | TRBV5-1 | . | TGCGCCAGCAGTCGCGGGAGCACAGATACGCAGTATTTT | CASSRGSTDTQYF
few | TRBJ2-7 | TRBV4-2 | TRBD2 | TGTGCCAGCAGCCAGGCGGTTAGCGGGCTGTCCTACGAGCAGTACTTC | CASSQAVSGLSYEQYF
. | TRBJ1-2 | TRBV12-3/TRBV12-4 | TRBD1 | TGTGCCAGCAGTACAACCGCAGGGGGCTATGGCTACACCTTC | CASSTTAGGYGYTF
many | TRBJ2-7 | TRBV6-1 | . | TGTGCCAGCAGTGAAGAGGCCTGGGGAACCTACGAGCAGTACTTC | CASSEEAWGTYEQYF
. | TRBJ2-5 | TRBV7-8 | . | TGTGCCAGCTCCGGGGGAAGTGAGACCCAGTACTTC | CASSGGSETQYF